This T cell receptor (beta chain) originates from a study of control samples from healthy donors and cancer patients. The V gene lost 5 bases and the J gene lost 3 bases, with 8 bases spanning the gap. From germline, CDR1 is SEHNR and CDR2 FQNEAQ (reference sequence). This CDR3 is built from 12 residues. Sequencing was performed with immunoSEQ multiplex PCR; in TCRdb, only in-frame clones are kept and a portion is missing. The table shows around 130,000 clones, with 70% to 90% occurring only once. Sequencing input: blood. The sequence was obtained from a man aged 50-59 years in good health. The chain has TRBV7-9 and TRBJ2-7; D is unclear. The DNA of the CDR3 is TGTGCCAGCAGCCTAATAGGCTACGAGCAGTACTTC. Protein product: CASSLIGYEQYF. Variable domain in full (rest from reference TRBV7-9 and TRBJ2-7): DTGVSQNPRHKITKRGQNVTFRCDPISEHNRLYWYRQTLGQGPEFLTYFQNEAQLEKSRLLSDRFSAERPKGSFSTLEIQRTEQGDSAMYLCASSLIGYEQYFGPGTRLTVT.